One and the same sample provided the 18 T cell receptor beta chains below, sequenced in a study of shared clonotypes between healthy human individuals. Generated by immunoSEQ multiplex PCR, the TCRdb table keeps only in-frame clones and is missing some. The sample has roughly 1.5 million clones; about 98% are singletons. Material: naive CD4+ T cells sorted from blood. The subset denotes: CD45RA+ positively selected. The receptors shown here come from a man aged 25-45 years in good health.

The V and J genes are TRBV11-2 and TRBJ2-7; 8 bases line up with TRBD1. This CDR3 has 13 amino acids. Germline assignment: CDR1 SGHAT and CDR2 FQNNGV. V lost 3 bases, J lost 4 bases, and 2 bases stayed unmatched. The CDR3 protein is CASSFNRGYEQYF. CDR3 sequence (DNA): TGTGCCAGCAGCTTCAACAGGGGGTACGAGCAGTACTTC.

The CDR3 DNA follows: TGTGCCAGCAGCGCTAGCGGGAGAGGCACAGATACGCAGTATTTT. It yields the protein CASSASGRGTDTQYF. This sequence joins TRBV7-2 and TRBJ2-3, with 10 bases aligning to TRBD2. Germline V lookup: CDR1 SGHTA, CDR2 FQGNSA. This CDR3 is 15 amino acids long. Trimming took 5 bases from V and 1 from J; bases not matched to a gene: 3.

The CDR3 nucleotides are TGTGCCAGCAGCTTAGGGCCCGGGACAGGGGGCCCTAGCAATCAGCCCCAGCATTTT. It translates to CASSLGPGTGGPSNQPQHF. The chain uses TRBV7-9 and TRBJ1-5; 12 bases are shared with TRBD1. CDR1 is SEHNR, CDR2 FQNEAQ, per germline (reference sequence). The V gene end was trimmed by 1 base and the J gene end by 0 bases; junction bases not matched to a gene: 7. There are 19 residues in the CDR3.

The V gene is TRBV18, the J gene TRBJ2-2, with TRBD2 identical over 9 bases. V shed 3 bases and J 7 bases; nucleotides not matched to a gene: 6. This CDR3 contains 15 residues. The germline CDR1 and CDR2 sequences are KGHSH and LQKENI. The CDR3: CASSPGLAGIGELFF. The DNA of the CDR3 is TGTGCCAGCTCACCGGGTCTAGCGGGAATCGGGGAGCTGTTTTTT. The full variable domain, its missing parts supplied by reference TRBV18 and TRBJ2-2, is NAGVMQNPRHLVRRRGQEARLRCSPMKGHSHVYWYRQLPEEGLKFMVYLQKENIIDESGMPKERFSAEFPKEGPSILRIQQVVRGDSAAYFCASSPGLAGIGELFFGEGSRLTVL.

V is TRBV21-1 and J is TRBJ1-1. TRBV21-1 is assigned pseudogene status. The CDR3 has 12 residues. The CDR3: CASSVGGTEAFF. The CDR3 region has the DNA TGTGCCAGCAGCGTAGGGGGGACTGAAGCTTTCTTT.

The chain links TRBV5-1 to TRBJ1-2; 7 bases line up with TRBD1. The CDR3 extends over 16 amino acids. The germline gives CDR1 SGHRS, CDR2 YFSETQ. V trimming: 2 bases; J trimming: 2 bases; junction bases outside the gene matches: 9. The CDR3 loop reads CASSLVTGASNYGYTF. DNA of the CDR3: TGCGCCAGCAGCTTAGTAACAGGGGCGTCAAACTATGGCTACACCTTC.

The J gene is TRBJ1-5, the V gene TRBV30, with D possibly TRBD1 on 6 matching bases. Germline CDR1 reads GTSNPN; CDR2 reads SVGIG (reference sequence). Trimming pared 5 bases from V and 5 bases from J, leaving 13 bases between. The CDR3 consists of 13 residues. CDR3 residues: CAWATGIDQPQHF. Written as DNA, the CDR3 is TGTGCCTGGGCTACAGGGATTGATCAGCCCCAGCATTTT.

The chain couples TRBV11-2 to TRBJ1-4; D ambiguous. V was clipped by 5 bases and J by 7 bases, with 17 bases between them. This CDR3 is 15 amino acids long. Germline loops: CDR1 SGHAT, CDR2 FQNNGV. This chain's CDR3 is CASSPTGPSGEKLFF. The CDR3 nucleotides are TGTGCCAGCAGCCCCACTGGCCCTTCCGGTGAAAAACTGTTTTTT.

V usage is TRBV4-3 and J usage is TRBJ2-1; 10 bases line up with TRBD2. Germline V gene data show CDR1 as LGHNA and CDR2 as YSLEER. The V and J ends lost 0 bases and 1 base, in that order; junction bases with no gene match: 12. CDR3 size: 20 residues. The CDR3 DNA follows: TGCGCCAGCAGCCAAGATATCTCCCTGGGACTAGCGAATTCCTACAATGAGCAGTTCTTC. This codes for CASSQDISLGLANSYNEQFF.

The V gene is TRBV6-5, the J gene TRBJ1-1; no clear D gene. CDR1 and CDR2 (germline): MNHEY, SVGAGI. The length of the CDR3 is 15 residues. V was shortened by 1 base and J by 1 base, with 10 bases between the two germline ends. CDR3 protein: CASSYFSPGNTEAFF. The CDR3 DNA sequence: TGTGCCAGCAGTTACTTTTCACCAGGGAACACTGAAGCTTTCTTT.

The CDR3 sequence: CSVDDGTSGSTDTQYF. Written as DNA, the CDR3 is TGCAGCGTAGACGACGGGACTAGCGGTAGCACAGATACGCAGTATTTT. This chain uses TRBV29-1 with TRBJ2-3; 11 bases are shared with TRBD2. The germline CDR1 and CDR2 sequences are SQVTM and ANQGSEA. The trim removed 6 bases at V and 0 bases at J, leaving 8 bases unmatched. The CDR3 runs to 16 residues.

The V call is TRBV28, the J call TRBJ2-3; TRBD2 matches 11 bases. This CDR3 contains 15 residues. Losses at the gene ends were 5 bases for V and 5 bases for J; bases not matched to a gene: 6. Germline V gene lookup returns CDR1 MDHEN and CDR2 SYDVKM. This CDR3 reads CASSQTSGTGDTQYF. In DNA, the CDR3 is TGTGCCAGCAGTCAGACTAGCGGGACGGGAGATACGCAGTATTTT.

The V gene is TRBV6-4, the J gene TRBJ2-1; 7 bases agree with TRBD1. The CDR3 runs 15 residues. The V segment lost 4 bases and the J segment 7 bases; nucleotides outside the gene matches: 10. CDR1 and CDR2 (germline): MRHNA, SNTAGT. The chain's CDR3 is CASSGLGTEVNEQFF. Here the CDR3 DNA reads TGTGCCAGCAGTGGTCTCGGGACAGAAGTAAATGAGCAGTTCTTC.

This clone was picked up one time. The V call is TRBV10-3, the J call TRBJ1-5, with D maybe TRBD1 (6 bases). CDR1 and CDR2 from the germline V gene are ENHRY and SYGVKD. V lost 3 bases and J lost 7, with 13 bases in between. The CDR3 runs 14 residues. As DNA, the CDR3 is TGTGCCATCAGTGAATGGGGGGCAGGACAGCCCCAGCATTTT. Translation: CAISEWGAGQPQHF.

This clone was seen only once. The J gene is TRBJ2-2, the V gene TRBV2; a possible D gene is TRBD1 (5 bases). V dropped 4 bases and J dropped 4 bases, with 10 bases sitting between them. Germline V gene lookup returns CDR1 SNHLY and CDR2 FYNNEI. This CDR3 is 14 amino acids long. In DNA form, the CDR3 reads TGTGCCAGCAGTGCCAGGGTTCGCACCGGGGAGCTGTTTTTT. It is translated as CASSARVRTGELFF.

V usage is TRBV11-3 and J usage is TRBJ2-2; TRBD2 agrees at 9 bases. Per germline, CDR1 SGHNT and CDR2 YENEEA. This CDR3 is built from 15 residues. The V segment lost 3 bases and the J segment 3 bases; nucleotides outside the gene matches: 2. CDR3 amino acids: CASSLSGRHTGELFF. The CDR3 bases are TGTGCCAGCAGCTTGAGCGGGAGGCACACCGGGGAGCTGTTTTTT.

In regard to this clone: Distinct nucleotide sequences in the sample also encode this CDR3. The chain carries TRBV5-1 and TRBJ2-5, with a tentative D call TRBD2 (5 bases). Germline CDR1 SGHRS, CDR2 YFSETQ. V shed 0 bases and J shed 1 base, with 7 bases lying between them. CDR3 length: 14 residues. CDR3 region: CASSLVGSQETQYF. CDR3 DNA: TGCGCCAGCAGCTTGGTGGGGAGCCAAGAGACCCAGTACTTC.

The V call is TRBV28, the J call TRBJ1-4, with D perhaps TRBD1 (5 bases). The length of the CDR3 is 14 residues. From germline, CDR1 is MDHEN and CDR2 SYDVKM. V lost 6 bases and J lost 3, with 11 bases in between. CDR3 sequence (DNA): TGTGCCAGCAGAGACAGACGCTCTAATGAAAAACTGTTTTTT. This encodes CASRDRRSNEKLFF.